Sequencing of this T cell receptor beta chain was carried out in a study of human T cells and chemical hapten exposure. Study results and limitations: No alteration of TCRs above 1 in 1000 frequency was seen with DPC sensitization.

Points on this clonotype: Its antigen is not identified.

The library gave individual cDNA molecules unique molecular identifiers. TCRdb recomputed calls from the RACE reads with MiXCR, one row per CDR3 protein. The data show roughly 100,000 distinct CDR3 sequences, approximately 9.7% seen once. V was clipped by 4 bases and J by 0 bases; unmatched bases: 4. Germline CDR1 and CDR2: SGHRS and YFSETQ. This CDR3 is built from 15 residues. Time point given: healthy volunteer bleed at 2 weeks. It was from unfractionated whole blood that total RNA was extracted. This clonotype originated in a female donor in good health. Some clones in this sample may be carry-over from other donors' samples. Sequences were obtained from whole blood. The chain carries TRBV5-1 and TRBJ2-5, with TRBD1 matching 9 bases. CDR3 in amino acids: CASSRTGAYQETQYF. In DNA, the CDR3 is TGCGCCAGCAGCAGGACAGGGGCTTACCAAGAGACCCAGTACTTC.